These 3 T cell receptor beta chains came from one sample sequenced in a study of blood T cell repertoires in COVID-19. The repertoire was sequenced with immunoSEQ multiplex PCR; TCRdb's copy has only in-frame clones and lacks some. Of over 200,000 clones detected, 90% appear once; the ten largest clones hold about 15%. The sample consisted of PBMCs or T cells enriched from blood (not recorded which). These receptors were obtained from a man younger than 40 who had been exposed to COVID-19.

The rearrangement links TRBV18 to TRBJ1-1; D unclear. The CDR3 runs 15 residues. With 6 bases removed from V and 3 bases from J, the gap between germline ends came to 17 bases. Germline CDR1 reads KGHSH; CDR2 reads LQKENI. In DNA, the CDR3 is TGTGCCAGCTCCCAGAGACGGGGTTCGTACACTGAAGCTTTCTTT. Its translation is CASSQRRGSYTEAFF.

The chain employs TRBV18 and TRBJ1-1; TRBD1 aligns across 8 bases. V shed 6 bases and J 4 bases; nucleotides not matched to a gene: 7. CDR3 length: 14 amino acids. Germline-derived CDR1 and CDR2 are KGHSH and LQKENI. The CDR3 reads CASSPGGWGTEAFF. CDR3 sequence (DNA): TGTGCCAGCTCCCCAGGGGGCTGGGGCACTGAAGCTTTCTTT.

The CDR3 region is CASSLEGSTDTQYF. In DNA, the CDR3 is TGCGCCAGCAGCTTGGAGGGGAGCACAGATACGCAGTATTTT. The chain joins TRBV5-1 to TRBJ2-3; TRBD1 might be the D (5 bases). V was pared by 0 bases and J by 0 bases, with 5 bases between. The germline CDR1 and CDR2 sequences are SGHRS and YFSETQ. The CDR3 contains 14 residues.